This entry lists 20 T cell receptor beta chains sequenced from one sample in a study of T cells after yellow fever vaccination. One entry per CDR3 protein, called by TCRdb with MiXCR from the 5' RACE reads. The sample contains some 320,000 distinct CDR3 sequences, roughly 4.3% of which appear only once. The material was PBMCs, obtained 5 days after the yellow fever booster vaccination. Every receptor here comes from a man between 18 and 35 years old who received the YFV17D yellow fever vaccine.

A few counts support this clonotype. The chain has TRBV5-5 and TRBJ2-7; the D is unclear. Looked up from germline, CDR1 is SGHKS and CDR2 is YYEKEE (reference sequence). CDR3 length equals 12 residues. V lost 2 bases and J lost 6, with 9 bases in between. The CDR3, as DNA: TGTGCCAGCAGCTTCTCGAACCGCGAGCAGTACTTC. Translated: CASSFSNREQYF.

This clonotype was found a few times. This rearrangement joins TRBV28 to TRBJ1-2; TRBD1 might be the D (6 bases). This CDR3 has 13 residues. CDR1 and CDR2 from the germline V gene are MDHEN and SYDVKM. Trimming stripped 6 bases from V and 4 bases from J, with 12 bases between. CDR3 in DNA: TGTGCCAGCAGGACAGGTCCCTCCTATGGCTACACCTTC. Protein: CASRTGPSYGYTF.

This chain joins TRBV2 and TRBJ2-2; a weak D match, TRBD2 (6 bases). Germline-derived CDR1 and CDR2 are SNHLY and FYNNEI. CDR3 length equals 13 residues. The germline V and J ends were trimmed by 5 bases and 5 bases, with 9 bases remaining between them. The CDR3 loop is CASSSEGTGELFF. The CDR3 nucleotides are TGTGCCAGCAGTTCGGAGGGAACCGGGGAGCTGTTTTTT. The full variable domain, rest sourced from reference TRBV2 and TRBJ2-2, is EPEVTQTPSHQVTQMGQEVILRCVPISNHLYFYWYRQILGQKVEFLVSFYNNEISEKSEIFDDQFSVERPDGSNFTLKIRSTKLEDSAMYFCASSSEGTGELFFGEGSRLTVL.

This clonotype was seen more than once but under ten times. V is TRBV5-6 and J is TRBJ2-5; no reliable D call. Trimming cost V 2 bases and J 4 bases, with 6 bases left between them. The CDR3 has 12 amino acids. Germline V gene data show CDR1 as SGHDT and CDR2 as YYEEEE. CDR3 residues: CASSFMVETQYF. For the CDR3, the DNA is TGTGCCAGCAGCTTCATGGTAGAGACCCAGTACTTC.

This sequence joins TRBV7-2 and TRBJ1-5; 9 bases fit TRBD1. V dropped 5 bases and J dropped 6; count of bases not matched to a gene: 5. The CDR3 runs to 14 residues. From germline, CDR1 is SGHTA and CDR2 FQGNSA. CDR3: CASSTQGAGQPQHF. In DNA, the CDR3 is TGTGCCAGCAGCACACAGGGGGCCGGTCAGCCCCAGCATTTT.

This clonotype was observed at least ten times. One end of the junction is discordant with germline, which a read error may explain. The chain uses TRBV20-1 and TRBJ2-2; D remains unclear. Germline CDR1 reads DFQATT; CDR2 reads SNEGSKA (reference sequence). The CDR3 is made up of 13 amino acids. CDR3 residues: CSATQYNSGELFF. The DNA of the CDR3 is TGCAGTGCTACTCAGTACAACAGCGGGGAGCTGTTTTTT.

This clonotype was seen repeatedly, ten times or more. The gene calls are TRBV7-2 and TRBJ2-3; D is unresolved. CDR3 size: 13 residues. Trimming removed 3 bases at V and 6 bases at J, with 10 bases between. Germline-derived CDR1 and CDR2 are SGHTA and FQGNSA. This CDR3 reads CASSFRAADTQYF. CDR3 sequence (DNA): TGTGCCAGCAGCTTTCGGGCCGCCGATACGCAGTATTTT.

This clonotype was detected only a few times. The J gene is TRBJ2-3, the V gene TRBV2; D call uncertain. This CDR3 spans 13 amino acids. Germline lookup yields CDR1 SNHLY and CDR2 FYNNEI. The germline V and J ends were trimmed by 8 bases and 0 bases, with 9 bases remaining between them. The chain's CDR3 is CASLLSSTDTQYF. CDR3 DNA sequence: TGTGCCAGCCTCCTGTCTAGCACAGATACGCAGTATTTT.

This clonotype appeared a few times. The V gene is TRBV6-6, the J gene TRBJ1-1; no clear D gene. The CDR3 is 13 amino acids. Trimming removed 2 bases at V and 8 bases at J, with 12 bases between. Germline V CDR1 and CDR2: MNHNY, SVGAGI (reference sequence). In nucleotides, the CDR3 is TGTGCCAGCAGTTACGCACAAGGGAAAGAAGCTTTCTTT. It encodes CASSYAQGKEAFF.

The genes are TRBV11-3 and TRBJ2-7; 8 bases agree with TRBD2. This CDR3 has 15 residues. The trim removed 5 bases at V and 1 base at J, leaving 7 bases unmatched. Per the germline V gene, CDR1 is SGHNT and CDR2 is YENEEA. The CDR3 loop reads CASSEPASGSYEQYV. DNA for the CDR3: TGTGCCAGCAGCGAGCCGGCTAGCGGGTCCTACGAGCAGTACGTC.

The CDR3 sequence is CASSNVILAEAFF. The DNA of the CDR3 is TGCGCCAGCAGTAACGTTATATTGGCTGAAGCTTTCTTT. The gene calls are TRBV10-2 and TRBJ1-1; no firm D call. V was clipped by 5 bases and J by 6 bases, with 13 bases between them. This CDR3 region has 13 residues. Per the germline V gene, CDR1 is WSHSY and CDR2 is SAAADI.

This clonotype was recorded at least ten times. CDR3 in amino acids: CASSSRIGGELFF. The CDR3 nucleotides are TGTGCCAGCAGTTCCCGGATCGGCGGGGAGCTGTTTTTT. The chain recombines TRBV12-3 or TRBV12-4 with TRBJ2-2; D unresolved. Trimming shortened V by 4 bases and J by 7 bases, and 10 bases separated the two germline ends. The CDR3 totals 13 residues.

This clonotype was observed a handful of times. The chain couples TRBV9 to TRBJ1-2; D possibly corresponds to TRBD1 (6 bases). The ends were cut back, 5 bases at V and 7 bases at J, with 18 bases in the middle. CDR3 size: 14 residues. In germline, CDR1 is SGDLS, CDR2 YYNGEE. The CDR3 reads CASRDETGMGGYTF. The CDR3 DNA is TGTGCCAGCAGGGACGAAACAGGGATGGGTGGCTACACCTTC.

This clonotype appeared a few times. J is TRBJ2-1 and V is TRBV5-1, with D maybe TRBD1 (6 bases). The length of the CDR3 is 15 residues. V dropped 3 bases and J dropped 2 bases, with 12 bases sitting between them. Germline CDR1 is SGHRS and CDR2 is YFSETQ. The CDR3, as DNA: TGCGCCAGCAGCTCCAAACAGGGAACCTACAATGAGCAGTTCTTC. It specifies CASSSKQGTYNEQFF. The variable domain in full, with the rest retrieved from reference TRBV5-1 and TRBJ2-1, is KAGVTQTPRYLIKTRGQQVTLSCSPISGHRSVSWYQQTPGQGLQFLFEYFSETQRNKGNFPGRFSGRQFSNSRSEMNVSTLELGDSALYLCASSSKQGTYNEQFFGPGTRLTVL.

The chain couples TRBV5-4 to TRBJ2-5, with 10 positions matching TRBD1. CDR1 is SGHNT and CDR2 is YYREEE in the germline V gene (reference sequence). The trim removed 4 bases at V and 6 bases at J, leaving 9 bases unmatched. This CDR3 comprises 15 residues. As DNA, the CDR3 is TGTGCCAGCAGCCGCTGGGGACAGGGGAGGAAGACCCAGTACTTC. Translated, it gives CASSRWGQGRKTQYF.

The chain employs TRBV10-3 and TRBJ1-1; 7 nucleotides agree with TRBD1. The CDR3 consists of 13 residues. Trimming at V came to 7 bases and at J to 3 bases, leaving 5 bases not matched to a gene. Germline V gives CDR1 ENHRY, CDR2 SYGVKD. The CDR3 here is CAIKSQGDTEAFF. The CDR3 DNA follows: TGTGCCATCAAAAGCCAGGGGGACACTGAAGCTTTCTTT.

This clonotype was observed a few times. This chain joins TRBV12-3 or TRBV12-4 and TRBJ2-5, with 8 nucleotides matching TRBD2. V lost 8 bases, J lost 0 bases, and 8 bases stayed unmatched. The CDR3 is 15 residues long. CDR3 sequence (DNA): TGTGCCAGCGGGGGGAAGGGACTAGACCAAGAGACCCAGTACTTC. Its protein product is CASGGKGLDQETQYF.

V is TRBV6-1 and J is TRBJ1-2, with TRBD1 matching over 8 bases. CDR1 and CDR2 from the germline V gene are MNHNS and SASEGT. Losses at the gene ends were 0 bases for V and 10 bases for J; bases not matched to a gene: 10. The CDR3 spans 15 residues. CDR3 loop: CASSEADRVAEDYTF. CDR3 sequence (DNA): TGTGCCAGCAGTGAAGCGGACAGGGTGGCAGAAGACTACACCTTC.

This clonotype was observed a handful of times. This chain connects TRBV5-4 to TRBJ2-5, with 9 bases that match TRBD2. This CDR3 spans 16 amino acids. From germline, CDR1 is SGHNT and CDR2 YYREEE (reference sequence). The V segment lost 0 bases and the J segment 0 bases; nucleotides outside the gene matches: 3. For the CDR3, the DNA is TGTGCCAGCAGCTTGGCGACTAGCGGCCACCAAGAGACCCAGTACTTC. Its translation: CASSLATSGHQETQYF.

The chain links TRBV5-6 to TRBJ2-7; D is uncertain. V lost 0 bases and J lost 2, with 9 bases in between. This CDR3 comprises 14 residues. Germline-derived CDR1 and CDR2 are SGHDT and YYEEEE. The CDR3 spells CASSLGRITYEQYF. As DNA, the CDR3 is TGTGCCAGCAGCTTGGGTAGGATCACCTACGAGCAGTACTTC.